The T cell receptor beta chain described here comes from a study of Ad26.COV2.S vaccination and SARS-CoV-2 variants. At the level of the study: Donor participated within the Ad26.COV2.S arm of the COV1001 trial. Study-wide results and caveats: Spike-specific TCR breadth was greater after Ad26.COV2.S than placebo.

V shed 4 bases, J shed 2 bases, and the junction held 10 bases outside the gene matches. The CDR3 totals 16 residues. CDR1 and CDR2 (germline): LGHNA, YSLEER. Described treatment: approximately 18 received Ad26.COV2.S at low or high dose, single or two shots; about 5 received placebo; per-sample allocation not given. Samples analyzed were those drawn on day 63 after the first vaccine or placebo injection. Wuhan-strain SARS-CoV-2 spike was expressed by the Ad26 vector that made up the vaccine. With respect to this clone: The antigen remains undetermined.

Sequencing used immunoSEQ multiplex PCR; TCRdb keeps in-frame clones, though not all of them. The table has 300,000 to 500,000 clones, roughly nine tenths seen once. The V call is TRBV4-3, the J call TRBJ1-1, with 7 nucleotides matching TRBD1. This receptor was taken from a person aged 18-65 years who received the Ad26.COV2.S COVID-19 vaccine or a placebo. Sample: peripheral blood, taken in a trial of Ad26.COV2.S vaccine versus placebo. The CDR3: CASSPTGEARNTEAFF. The CDR3 nucleotides read TGCGCCAGCAGCCCCACAGGGGAGGCGCGAAACACTGAAGCTTTCTTT.